This note documents a single T cell receptor beta chain sequence. Its specificity is not known. All of the isolated RNA was reverse transcribed, so expressed TCRB transcripts were sequenced. The data were produced by immunoSEQ multiplex PCR, yet TCRdb's version contains in-frame clones alone and is incomplete. The repertoire holds nearly 700,000 clones, with around an eighth as singletons. This entry is derived from a study of beta chain features in type 1 diabetes. Markers CD45RO/CCR7/CD25/CD127/CD95/CD27 served to sort CD4+ naive, central memory, regulatory and stem cell-like memory cells. Each of the sorted populations had a purity greater than 95%. Points from the study as a whole: For type 1 diabetes patients, VDJ junctions showed fewer insertions and more deletions. Shorter templates may be favored by PCR, equally so in patients and controls. Moderate yet significant TCRB CDR3 shortening was seen in Type 1 diabetes patients in all four CD4+ subsets.

The TCR comes from a man younger than 35 with type 1 diabetes. Sequenced input: naive CD4+ T cells from blood.

In DNA form, the CDR3 reads TGTGCCAGCAGCCAAGGAGGGGGCGTCGGGACCAACTATGGCTACACCTTC. This codes for CASSQGGGVGTNYGYTF. J is TRBJ1-2 and V is TRBV4-2; 7 nucleotides align to TRBD1. After removal of 1 base from V and 2 bases from J, the junction contained 10 bases not matched to a gene. This CDR3 is built from 17 residues. Germline V gene data show CDR1 as LGHNA and CDR2 as YNFKEQ.